A selection of T cell receptor beta chains follows, all from one sample in a study of blood T cell repertoires in COVID-19. TCRdb's copy holds only in-frame clones and misses some; the assay was immunoSEQ multiplex PCR. There are fewer than 500,000 clones in the sample; more than 80% occur only once, and around 1.1% lies in the top ten. The sample consisted of PBMCs or T cells enriched from blood (not recorded which). The receptors were sampled from a man aged 30-40 years who had recovered from COVID-19. The CDR3 runs from the conserved cysteine through the conserved F or W. D genes are given only for firm matches. Size is stated for part of the rows, as once, few or many counts, or as a class when the clone is expanded.

V	size	J	D	CDR3	DNA
TRBV9	.	TRBJ2-1	TRBD2	CASSPLGGINGDEQFF	TGTGCCAGCAGCCCCCTGGGAGGGATTAATGGCGATGAGCAGTTCTTC
TRBV6-6	.	TRBJ2-1	TRBD2	CASSHLPRSAGGYNEQFF	TGTGCCAGCAGTCACCTTCCGCGTTCAGCGGGGGGATACAATGAGCAGTTCTTC
TRBV5-1	.	TRBJ2-2	.	CASSLEGVTNTGELFF	TGCGCCAGCAGCTTGGAAGGGGTAACGAACACCGGGGAGCTGTTTTTT
TRBV28	.	TRBJ1-1	TRBD1	CASRTDRSNTEAFF	TGTGCCAGCAGAACGGACAGGAGTAACACTGAAGCTTTCTTT
TRBV28	.	TRBJ1-5	TRBD1	CASSLLGTAFGNQPQHF	TGTGCCAGCAGTTTATTAGGGACAGCGTTCGGCAATCAGCCCCAGCATTTT
TRBV2	.	TRBJ2-5	TRBD1	CASIRDRGSETQYF	TGTGCCAGCATCCGGGACAGGGGTTCAGAGACCCAGTACTTC
TRBV27	few	TRBJ1-2	.	CASSGETGPVPYGYTF	TGTGCCAGCAGTGGGGAGACAGGACCTGTGCCCTATGGCTACACCTTC
TRBV2	.	TRBJ1-5	.	CASSQNSNQPQHF	TGTGCCAGCAGTCAGAATAGCAATCAGCCCCAGCATTTT
TRBV5-1	.	TRBJ2-4	.	CASSLESNIQYF	TGCGCCAGCAGCTTGGAGAGTAACATTCAGTACTTC
TRBV7-2	once	TRBJ2-1	TRBD2	CASTPGLAYYNEQFF	TGTGCCAGCACACCCGGACTAGCGTACTACAATGAGCAGTTCTTC
TRBV7-2	.	TRBJ1-3	TRBD1	CASSNRQGSGNTIYF	TGTGCCAGCAGCAACCGACAGGGATCTGGAAACACCATATATTTT
TRBV28	.	TRBJ1-2	.	CASSGPYGYTF	TGTGCCAGCAGTGGCCCTTATGGCTACACCTTC
TRBV6-1	.	TRBJ1-3	TRBD1	CASSEILRGRNTIYF	TGTGCCAGCAGTGAGATCTTAAGGGGGCGAAACACCATATATTTT
TRBV4-1	.	TRBJ1-1	.	CASSQVELLNTEAFF	TGCGCCAGCAGCCAAGTCGAGCTTCTTAACACTGAAGCTTTCTTT
TRBV7-9	.	TRBJ1-2	.	CASSGVDNYGYTF	TGTGCCAGCTCAGGGGTCGATAACTATGGCTACACCTTC
TRBV15	.	TRBJ2-7	TRBD1	CATSRGQGAGEQYF	TGTGCCACCAGCAGAGGGCAGGGGGCTGGCGAGCAGTACTTC
TRBV7-9	.	TRBJ2-1	.	CASTVGGDLRNEQFF	TGTGCCAGCACCGTAGGGGGGGACCTTCGCAATGAGCAGTTCTTC
TRBV4-1	.	TRBJ1-5	TRBD1	CASSQDAGQATEPQHF	TGCGCCAGCAGCCAGGACGCTGGACAGGCCACGGAGCCCCAGCATTTT
TRBV30	once	TRBJ1-5	.	CAWSTGDNQPQHF	TGTGCCTGGAGTACGGGAGACAATCAGCCCCAGCATTTT
TRBV5-1	.	TRBJ1-4	.	CASPGTTNGEKLFF	TGCGCCAGCCCCGGGACAACCAACGGCGAAAAACTGTTTTTT
TRBV10-3	.	TRBJ1-1	.	CAISEHATGLNTEAFF	TGTGCCATCAGTGAGCACGCTACAGGGTTGAACACTGAAGCTTTCTTT
TRBV19	.	TRBJ1-5	.	CASSPQGNSNQPQHF	TGTGCCAGTAGTCCACAGGGCAATAGCAATCAGCCCCAGCATTTT
TRBV6-2/TRBV6-3	.	TRBJ2-1	.	CASSSPPRGKDEQFF	TGTGCCAGCAGCTCCCCACCCCGGGGGAAAGATGAGCAGTTCTTC
TRBV28	.	TRBJ1-1	.	CASSLRLRRGTEAFF	TGTGCCAGCAGTTTACGACTCCGAAGGGGAACTGAAGCTTTCTTT
TRBV6-1	.	TRBJ1-5	.	CASSEGGTNQPQHF	TGTGCCAGCAGTGAGGGGGGGACCAATCAGCCCCAGCATTTT
TRBV11-2	.	TRBJ2-3	.	CASSLVSHRGDTQYF	TGTGCCAGCAGCTTAGTTTCGCACCGAGGAGATACGCAGTATTTT
TRBV5-1	.	TRBJ2-1	.	CASNDRSYNEQFF	TGCGCCAGCAACGACAGGTCATACAATGAGCAGTTCTTC
TRBV4-1	.	TRBJ1-4	.	CASSREYATNEKLFF	TGCGCCAGCAGCCGAGAGTATGCAACTAATGAAAAACTGTTTTTT
TRBV27	.	TRBJ2-5	.	CASTRGDRSGTQYF	TGTGCCAGCACCCGAGGTGACCGTTCTGGGACCCAGTACTTC
TRBV29-1	.	TRBJ2-7	TRBD2	CSVEKAGGSYEQYF	TGCAGCGTTGAAAAAGCGGGGGGCTCCTACGAGCAGTACTTC
TRBV19	once	TRBJ2-5	.	CASSPRANGETQYF	TGTGCCAGTAGTCCGAGGGCCAACGGGGAGACCCAGTACTTC
TRBV28	.	TRBJ2-7	TRBD2	CASSTRLAGAYEQYF	TGTGCCAGCAGTACCCGACTAGCGGGAGCCTACGAGCAGTACTTC
TRBV12-3/TRBV12-4	.	TRBJ1-1	.	CASSLEGTEAFF	TGTGCCAGCAGTTTGGAGGGAACTGAAGCTTTCTTT
TRBV30	.	TRBJ2-5	.	CAWSAQVAVPWETQYF	TGTGCCTGGAGTGCCCAGGTCGCTGTGCCTTGGGAGACCCAGTACTTC
TRBV12-3/TRBV12-4	.	TRBJ2-7	.	CASSLGDFPKQYF	TGTGCCAGCAGTTTAGGGGACTTTCCGAAGCAGTACTTC
TRBV5-4	.	TRBJ2-1	.	CASSFSNEQFF	TGTGCCAGCAGCTTCTCCAATGAGCAGTTCTTC
TRBV7-9	once	TRBJ2-5	TRBD2	CASTLAGTETQYF	TGTGCCAGCACCCTAGCGGGGACGGAGACCCAGTACTTC
TRBV29-1	.	TRBJ1-1	.	CSVVFSMSPLGGPNTEAFF	TGCAGCGTTGTCTTCTCAATGTCTCCTCTGGGGGGACCGAACACTGAAGCTTTCTTT
TRBV5-1	.	TRBJ1-1	.	CASTSGAGKVAEAFF	TGCGCCAGCACCTCAGGGGCAGGGAAAGTGGCTGAAGCTTTCTTT
TRBV5-6	.	TRBJ2-1	TRBD2	CASRPGLAEYNEQFF	TGTGCCAGCAGACCGGGACTAGCGGAATACAATGAGCAGTTCTTC
TRBV3-1/TRBV3-2	.	TRBJ2-7	.	CASSQDRTHYEQYF	TGTGCCAGCAGCCAAGATCGGACACACTACGAGCAGTACTTC
TRBV7-9	.	TRBJ1-5	.	CASSSAEGNHQPQHF	TGTGCCAGCAGCTCGGCGGAGGGGAACCATCAGCCCCAGCATTTT
TRBV13	.	TRBJ2-7	.	CASSLGRAYEQYF	TGTGCCAGCAGTCTTGGCAGGGCCTACGAGCAGTACTTC
TRBV18	.	TRBJ2-5	.	CASSPPTDQETQYF	TGTGCCAGCTCACCACCTACAGACCAAGAGACCCAGTACTTC
TRBV4-2	.	TRBJ2-3	.	CASSQVGPDTQYF	TGTGCCAGCAGCCAAGTTGGGCCAGATACGCAGTATTTT
TRBV9	.	TRBJ2-7	TRBD2	CASSSDPGGPNEQYF	TGTGCCAGCAGCTCCGATCCGGGAGGGCCTAACGAGCAGTACTTC
TRBV10-2	.	TRBJ2-1	.	CASRDYTRDNEQFF	TGCGCCAGCAGGGACTACACTAGAGACAATGAGCAGTTCTTC
TRBV28	once	TRBJ1-1	TRBD1	CASSPGQGTEAFF	TGTGCCAGCAGTCCCGGACAGGGCACTGAAGCTTTCTTT
TRBV19	.	TRBJ2-3	TRBD1	CATAQGVGTQYF	TGTGCCACCGCACAGGGGGTTGGGACGCAGTATTTT
TRBV24-1	.	TRBJ2-7	TRBD2	CATSGPASGIYEQYF	TGTGCCACCAGTGGGCCTGCTAGCGGGATATACGAGCAGTACTTC
TRBV7-9	.	TRBJ1-6	.	CASSVDRSNSPLHF	TGTGCCAGCTCTGTAGACAGATCGAATTCACCCCTCCACTTT
TRBV6-1	.	TRBJ2-3	TRBD2	CASSEVSPSGSTGDTQYF	TGTGCCAGCAGTGAAGTGAGTCCTAGCGGCTCTACAGGAGATACGCAGTATTTT